The entry below describes one TCR beta chain. The ends lost 5 bases at V and 8 bases at J; junction bases unmatched: 13. Germline loops: CDR1 SGHTA, CDR2 FQGNSA. This CDR3 spans 16 amino acids. This entry comes from a study of blood T cell repertoires in COVID-19. This table comes from immunoSEQ multiplex PCR, and its TCRdb copy is limited to in-frame clones, with some not included. The sample yields more than 250,000 clones, roughly nine tenths seen once. Donors were grouped by their self-reported clinical history. Before being deemed recovered, Cohort 3 donors had two negative PCRs, clearance, or symptom resolution.

Material for sequencing was PBMCs or T cells enriched from blood (not recorded which). This clonotype originated in a woman aged 25 to 39 who had recovered from COVID-19. V and J are TRBV7-2 and TRBJ1-4; the match to TRBD1 covers 8 bases. This chain's CDR3 is CASSPLSQGAREKLFF. The CDR3, as DNA: TGTGCCAGCAGCCCACTTTCCCAGGGGGCAAGAGAAAAACTGTTTTTT.